This T cell receptor beta chain was profiled in a study of blood T cells in healthy people across ages. A second PCR of 7 to 11 cycles used a sample-barcoded 5' primer and a J-beta primer mix. Each TCR beta cDNA got a 12-nucleotide random molecular identifier. TCRdb re-called the 5' RACE reads through MiXCR, storing one row per CDR3 protein. The sample includes roughly 1.5 million distinct CDR3 sequences, approximately 42% of them seen just once. The CDR3 sequence is 16 residues long. V shed 1 base and J shed 2 bases, with 12 bases lying between them. The TCR was taken from a young woman in good health. What was sequenced was blood. The chain links TRBV12-3 or TRBV12-4 to TRBJ2-1, with D tentatively TRBD2 (6 bases). The CDR3 sequence is CASSLDGGITYNEQFF. CDR3 sequence (DNA): TGTGCCAGCAGTTTAGACGGAGGGATTACCTACAATGAGCAGTTCTTC.